In its sample, the clone carrying this T cell receptor beta chain was seen once. Original processing notes: Nucleated cell number was recorded as an estimate derived from reference gene primer amplification. The repertoire was sequenced with immunoSEQ multiplex PCR; TCRdb's copy has only in-frame clones and lacks some. The V and J calls and the clone size are those of that table, but D and trimming were determined from the DNA. In the table there are about 130,000 clones, around nine tenths of which are singletons. Seattle's cohort entered during active infection and was followed longitudinally. The CDR3 length is 14 residues. Germline CDR1 SGHKS, CDR2 YYEKEE (reference sequence). V gave up 0 bases and J gave up 5 bases, with 8 bases separating them. The data were obtained in a study of blood T cell repertoires in COVID-19. Turning to the study itself: Acute and convalescent COVID-19 specimens originated in the United States, Italy and Spain. T cells, B-cell-depleted T cells, or PBMCs provided the cDNA or gDNA that served as material.

The chain carries TRBV5-5 and TRBJ1-4; D is uncertain. This clonotype was sampled from a woman in her 70s with COVID-19, enrolled during active disease. The sequenced sample was peripheral blood. DNA of the CDR3: TGTGCCAGCAGCTTGGGGCAGTTAAATGAAAAACTGTTTTTT. Its translation is CASSLGQLNEKLFF.